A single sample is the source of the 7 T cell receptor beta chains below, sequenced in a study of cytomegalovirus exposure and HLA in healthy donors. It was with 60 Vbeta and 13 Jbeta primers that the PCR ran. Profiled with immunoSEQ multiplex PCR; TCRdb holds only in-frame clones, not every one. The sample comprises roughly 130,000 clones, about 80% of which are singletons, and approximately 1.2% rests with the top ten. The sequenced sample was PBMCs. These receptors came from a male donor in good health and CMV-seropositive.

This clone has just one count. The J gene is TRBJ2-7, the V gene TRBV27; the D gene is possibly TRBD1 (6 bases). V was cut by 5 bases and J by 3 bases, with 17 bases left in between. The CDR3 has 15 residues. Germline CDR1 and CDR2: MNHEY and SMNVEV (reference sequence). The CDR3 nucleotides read TGTGCCAGCAGTATCAACAGGGATTTACGCTACGAGCAGTACTTC. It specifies CASSINRDLRYEQYF.

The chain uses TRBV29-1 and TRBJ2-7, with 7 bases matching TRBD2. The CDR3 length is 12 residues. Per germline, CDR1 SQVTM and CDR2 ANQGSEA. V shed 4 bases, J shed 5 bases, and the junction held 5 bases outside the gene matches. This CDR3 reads CSVVPGGHEQYF. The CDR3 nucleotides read TGCAGCGTTGTCCCGGGAGGCCACGAGCAGTACTTC.

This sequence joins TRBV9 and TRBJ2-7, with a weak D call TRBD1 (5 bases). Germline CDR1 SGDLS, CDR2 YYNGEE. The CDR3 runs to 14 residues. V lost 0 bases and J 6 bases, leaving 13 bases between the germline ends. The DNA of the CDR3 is TGTGCCAGCAGCGTAGATCAGGGTTCGGGCGAGCAGTACTTC. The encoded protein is CASSVDQGSGEQYF.

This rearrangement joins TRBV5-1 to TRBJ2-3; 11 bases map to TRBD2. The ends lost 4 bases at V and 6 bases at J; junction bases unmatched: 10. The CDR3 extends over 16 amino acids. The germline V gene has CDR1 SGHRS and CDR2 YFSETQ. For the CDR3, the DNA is TGCGCCAGCAGCGGGGGGACTAGCGGTACGGCGGATACGCAGTATTTT. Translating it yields CASSGGTSGTADTQYF.

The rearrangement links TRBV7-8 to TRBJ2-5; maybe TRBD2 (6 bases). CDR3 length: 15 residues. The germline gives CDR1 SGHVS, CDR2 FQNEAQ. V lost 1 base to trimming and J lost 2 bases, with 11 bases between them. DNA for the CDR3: TGTGCCAGCAGCTTAGTACGGGGGAGTCAAGAGACCCAGTACTTC. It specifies CASSLVRGSQETQYF. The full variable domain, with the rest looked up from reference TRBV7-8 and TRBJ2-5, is GAGVSQSPRYKVAKRGQDVALRCDPISGHVSLFWYQQALGQGPEFLTYFQNEAQLDKSGLPSDRFFAERPEGSVSTLKIQRTQQEDSAVYLCASSLVRGSQETQYFGPGTRLLVL.

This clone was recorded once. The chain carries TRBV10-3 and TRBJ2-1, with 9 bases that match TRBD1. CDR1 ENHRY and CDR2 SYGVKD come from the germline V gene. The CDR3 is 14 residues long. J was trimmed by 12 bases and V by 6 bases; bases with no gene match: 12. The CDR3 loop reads CAISAGTGRKGQFF. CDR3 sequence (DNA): TGTGCCATCAGCGCCGGGACAGGGAGGAAGGGGCAGTTCTTC.

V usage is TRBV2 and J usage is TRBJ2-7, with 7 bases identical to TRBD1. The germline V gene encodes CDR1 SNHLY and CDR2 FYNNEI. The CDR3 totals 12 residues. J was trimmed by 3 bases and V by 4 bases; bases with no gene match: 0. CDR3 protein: CASSGQGYEQYF. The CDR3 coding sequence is TGTGCCAGCAGTGGACAGGGCTACGAGCAGTACTTC.